This T cell receptor (beta chain) came from a study of blood T cell repertoires in COVID-19. Study summary: The United States, Italy and Spain supplied acute and convalescent COVID-19 samples. From T cells, B-cell-depleted T cells, or PBMCs came the material, which was cDNA or gDNA.

V was clipped by 1 base and J by 2 bases; unmatched bases: 4. CDR1 is SGHTA and CDR2 is FQGNSA in the germline V gene. This CDR3 is built from 15 residues. Sequencing used immunoSEQ multiplex PCR; TCRdb keeps in-frame clones, though not all of them. The profile shows around 370,000 clones, around 86% of them singletons. Seattle patients were enrolled during active infection and followed longitudinally. This clonotype was obtained from a woman in her forties or fifties with COVID-19, enrolled during active disease. The chain combines TRBV7-2 with TRBJ2-7; 8 positions match TRBD2. Sequencing used peripheral blood. The CDR3 here is CASSLEGREAYEQYF. In nucleotides, the CDR3 is TGTGCCAGCAGCTTAGAGGGGCGGGAGGCCTACGAGCAGTACTTC. The complete variable domain, with remaining parts taken from reference TRBV7-2 and TRBJ2-7, reads GAGVSQSPSNKVTEKGKDVELRCDPISGHTALYWYRQSLGQGLEFLIYFQGNSAPDKSGLPSDRFSAERTGGSVSTLTIQRTQQEDSAVYLCASSLEGREAYEQYFGPGTRLTVT.